This entry lists 3 T cell receptor beta chains sequenced from one sample in a study of CD8 T cells in Susac syndrome. With random hexamers, 0.5 to 1 ug RNA was reverse transcribed. TCRdb re-called the immunoSEQ multiplex PCR reads with MiXCR, one entry per CDR3 protein. The sample records some 170,000 distinct CDR3 sequences, roughly 94% being singletons. Sequences were obtained from CD4+ T cells from PBMCs. All receptors come from a human donor with multiple sclerosis.

The chain links TRBV20-1 to TRBJ2-5; 8 bases fit TRBD2. V lost 3 bases and J lost 4; bases outside the gene matches: 1. CDR3 length: 12 amino acids. CDR1 and CDR2 (germline): DFQATT, SNEGSKA (reference sequence). CDR3 residues: CSARGLGETQYF. CDR3 nucleotide sequence: TGCAGTGCTAGGGGACTAGGAGAGACCCAGTACTTC.

The chain is built from TRBV5-6 and TRBJ1-1, with unresolved D. The ends were cut back, 7 bases at V and 5 bases at J, with 9 bases in the middle. CDR1 and CDR2 from the germline V gene are SGHDT and YYEEEE. The CDR3 runs 11 residues. The CDR3 bases are TGTGCCAGCGGCCGGGATACTGAAGCTTTCTTT. This codes for CASGRDTEAFF.

The chain employs TRBV2 and TRBJ1-4, with D hard to call. The V end was cut by 1 base, the J end by 6 bases, with 6 bases between. This CDR3 is 13 amino acids long. CDR1 SNHLY and CDR2 FYNNEI come from the germline V gene. CDR3: CASSEEVDEKLFF. CDR3 nucleotides: TGTGCCAGCAGTGAAGAGGTTGATGAAAAACTGTTTTTT.